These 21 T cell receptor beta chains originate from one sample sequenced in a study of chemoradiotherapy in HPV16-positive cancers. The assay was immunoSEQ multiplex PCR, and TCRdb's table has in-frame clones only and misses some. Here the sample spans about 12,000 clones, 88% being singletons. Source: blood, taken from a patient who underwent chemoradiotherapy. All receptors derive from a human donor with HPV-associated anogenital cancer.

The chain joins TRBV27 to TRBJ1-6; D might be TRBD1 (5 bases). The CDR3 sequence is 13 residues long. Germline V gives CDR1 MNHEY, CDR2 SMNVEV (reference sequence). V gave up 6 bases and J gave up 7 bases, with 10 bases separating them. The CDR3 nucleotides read TGTGCCAGCAGACGGGGCCCAAATTCACCCCTCCACTTT. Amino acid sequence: CASRRGPNSPLHF.

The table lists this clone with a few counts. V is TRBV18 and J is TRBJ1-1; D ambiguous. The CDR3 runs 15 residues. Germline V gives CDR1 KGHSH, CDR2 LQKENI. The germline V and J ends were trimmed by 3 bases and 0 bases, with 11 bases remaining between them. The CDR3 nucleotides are TGTGCCAGCTCACCTGTAAGCAGCATGAACACTGAAGCTTTCTTT. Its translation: CASSPVSSMNTEAFF.

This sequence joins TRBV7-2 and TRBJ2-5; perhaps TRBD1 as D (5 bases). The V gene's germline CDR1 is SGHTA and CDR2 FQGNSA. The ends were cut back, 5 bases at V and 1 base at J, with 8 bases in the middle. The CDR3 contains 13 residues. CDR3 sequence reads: CASSHDSQETQYF. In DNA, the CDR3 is TGTGCCAGCAGCCACGACAGCCAAGAGACCCAGTACTTC.

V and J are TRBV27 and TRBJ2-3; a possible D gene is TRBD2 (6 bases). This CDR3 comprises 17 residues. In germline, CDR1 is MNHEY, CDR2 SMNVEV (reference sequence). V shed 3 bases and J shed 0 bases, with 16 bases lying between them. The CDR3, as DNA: TGTGCCAGCAGTTTTTCGGCGGGGAGGACTAGCACAGATACGCAGTATTTT. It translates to CASSFSAGRTSTDTQYF.

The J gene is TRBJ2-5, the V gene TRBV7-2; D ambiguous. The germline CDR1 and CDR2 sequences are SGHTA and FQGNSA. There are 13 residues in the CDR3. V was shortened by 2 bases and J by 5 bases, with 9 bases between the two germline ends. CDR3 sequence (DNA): TGTGCCAGCAGCTTATCAATAGGCGAGACCCAGTACTTC. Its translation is CASSLSIGETQYF. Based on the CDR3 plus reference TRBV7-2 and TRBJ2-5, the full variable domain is GAGVSQSPSNKVTEKGKDVELRCDPISGHTALYWYRQSLGQGLEFLIYFQGNSAPDKSGLPSDRFSAERTGGSVSTLTIQRTQQEDSAVYLCASSLSIGETQYFGPGTRLLVL.

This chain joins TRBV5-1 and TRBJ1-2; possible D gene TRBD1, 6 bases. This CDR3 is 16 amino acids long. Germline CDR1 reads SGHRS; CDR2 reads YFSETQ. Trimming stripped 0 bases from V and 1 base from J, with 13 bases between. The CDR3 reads CASSLARQGHNYGYTF. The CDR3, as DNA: TGCGCCAGCAGCTTGGCCCGGCAGGGGCATAACTATGGCTACACCTTC.

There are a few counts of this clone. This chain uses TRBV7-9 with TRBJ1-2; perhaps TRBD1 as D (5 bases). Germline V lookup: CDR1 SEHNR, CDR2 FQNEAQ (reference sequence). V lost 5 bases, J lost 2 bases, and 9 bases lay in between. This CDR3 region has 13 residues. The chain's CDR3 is CASSEPGNYGYTF. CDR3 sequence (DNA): TGTGCCAGCAGCGAGCCAGGGAACTATGGCTACACCTTC.

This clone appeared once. DNA for the CDR3: TGCGCCAGCAGCTTGGTACCAGCCCAGGATACGCAGTATTTT. Translation gives CASSLVPAQDTQYF. V and J are TRBV5-1 and TRBJ2-3; D is uncertain. There are 14 residues in the CDR3. Germline CDR1 is SGHRS and CDR2 is YFSETQ. Trimming stripped 0 bases from V and 6 bases from J, with 11 bases between.

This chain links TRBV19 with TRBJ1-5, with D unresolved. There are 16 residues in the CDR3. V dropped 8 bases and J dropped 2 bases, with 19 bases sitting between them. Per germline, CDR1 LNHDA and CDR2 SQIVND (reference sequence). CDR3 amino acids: CASGSRADWGNQPQHF. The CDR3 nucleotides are TGTGCCAGTGGTTCAAGGGCGGATTGGGGCAATCAGCCCCAGCATTTT.

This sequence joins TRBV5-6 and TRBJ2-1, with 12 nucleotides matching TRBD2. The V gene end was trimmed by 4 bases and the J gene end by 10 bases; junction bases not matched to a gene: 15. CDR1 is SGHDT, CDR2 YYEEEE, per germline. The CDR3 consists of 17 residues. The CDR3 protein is CASSVSGLAGRSGEQFF. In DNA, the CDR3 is TGTGCCAGCAGCGTCTCGGGACTAGCGGGTCGGTCGGGGGAGCAGTTCTTC.

The CDR3 here is CASSLAGYKTIQYF. The CDR3, as DNA: TGTGCCAGCAGCTTGGCCGGATATAAAACGATTCAGTACTTC. The chain links TRBV5-6 to TRBJ2-4; D unclear. The CDR3 contains 14 residues. Trimming removed 0 bases at V and 10 bases at J, with 14 bases between. Germline V gene sequence: CDR1 SGHDT, CDR2 YYEEEE.

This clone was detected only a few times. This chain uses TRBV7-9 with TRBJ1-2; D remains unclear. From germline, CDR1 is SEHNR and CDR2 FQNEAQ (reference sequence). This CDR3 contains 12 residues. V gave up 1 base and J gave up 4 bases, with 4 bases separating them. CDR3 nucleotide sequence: TGTGCCAGCAGCTTAGGAGGCTATGGCTACACCTTC. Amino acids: CASSLGGYGYTF.

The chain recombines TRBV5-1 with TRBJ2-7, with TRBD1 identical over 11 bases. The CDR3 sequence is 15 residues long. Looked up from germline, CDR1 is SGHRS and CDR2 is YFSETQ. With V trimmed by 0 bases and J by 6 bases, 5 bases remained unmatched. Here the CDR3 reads CASSLGGTGGSEQYF. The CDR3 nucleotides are TGCGCCAGCAGCTTGGGCGGGACAGGGGGTAGCGAGCAGTACTTC.

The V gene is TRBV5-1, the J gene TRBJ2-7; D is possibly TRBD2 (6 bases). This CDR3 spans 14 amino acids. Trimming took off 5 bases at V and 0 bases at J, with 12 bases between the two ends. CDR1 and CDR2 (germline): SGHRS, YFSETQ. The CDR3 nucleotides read TGCGCCAGCAGGGTGGGGGGAAACTCCTACGAGCAGTACTTC. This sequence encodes CASRVGGNSYEQYF. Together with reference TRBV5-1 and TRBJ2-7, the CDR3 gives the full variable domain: KAGVTQTPRYLIKTRGQQVTLSCSPISGHRSVSWYQQTPGQGLQFLFEYFSETQRNKGNFPGRFSGRQFSNSRSEMNVSTLELGDSALYLCASRVGGNSYEQYFGPGTRLTVT.

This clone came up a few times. This CDR3 reads CASNTGQQNTEAFF. The CDR3 nucleotides read TGTGCCAGCAATACGGGACAGCAGAACACTGAAGCTTTCTTT. The chain joins TRBV9 to TRBJ1-1, with 7 bases identical to TRBD1. V lost 6 bases, J lost 1 base, and 6 bases stayed unmatched. CDR3 size: 14 residues. CDR1 and CDR2 (germline): SGDLS, YYNGEE.

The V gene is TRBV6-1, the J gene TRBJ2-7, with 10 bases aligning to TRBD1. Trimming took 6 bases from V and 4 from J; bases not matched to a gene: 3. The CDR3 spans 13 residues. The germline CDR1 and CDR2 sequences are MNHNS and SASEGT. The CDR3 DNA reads TGTGCCAGCAGCGGGACAGGGGTTTACGAGCAGTACTTC. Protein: CASSGTGVYEQYF.

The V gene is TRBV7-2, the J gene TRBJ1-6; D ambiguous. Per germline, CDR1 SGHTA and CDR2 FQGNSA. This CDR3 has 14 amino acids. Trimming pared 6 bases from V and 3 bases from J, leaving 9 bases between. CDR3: CASRPLIYNSPLHF. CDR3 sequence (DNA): TGTGCCAGCAGGCCCCTGATCTATAATTCACCCCTCCACTTT.

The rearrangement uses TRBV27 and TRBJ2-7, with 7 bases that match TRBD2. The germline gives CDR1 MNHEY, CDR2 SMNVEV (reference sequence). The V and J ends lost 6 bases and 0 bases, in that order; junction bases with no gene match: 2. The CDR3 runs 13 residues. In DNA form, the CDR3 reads TGTGCCAGCAGCCCGGGAGGCTCCTACGAGCAGTACTTC. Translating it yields CASSPGGSYEQYF.

Written as DNA, the CDR3 is TGTGCCAGCAGCGGGGGAGGATGGGGGGACACCGGGGAGCTGTTTTTT. Translated, it gives CASSGGGWGDTGELFF. V gene TRBV11-2 combines with J gene TRBJ2-2, with D possibly TRBD2 on 6 matching bases. The CDR3 length is 16 residues. Germline V gene data show CDR1 as SGHAT and CDR2 as FQNNGV. V lost 5 bases to trimming and J lost 3 bases, with 16 bases between them.

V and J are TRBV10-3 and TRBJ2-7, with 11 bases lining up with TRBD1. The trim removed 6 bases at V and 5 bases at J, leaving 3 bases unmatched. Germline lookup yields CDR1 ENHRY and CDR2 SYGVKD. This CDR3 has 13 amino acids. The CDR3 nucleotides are TGTGCCATCAGCCGGACAGGGGGCGACGAGCAGTACTTC. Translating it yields CAISRTGGDEQYF.

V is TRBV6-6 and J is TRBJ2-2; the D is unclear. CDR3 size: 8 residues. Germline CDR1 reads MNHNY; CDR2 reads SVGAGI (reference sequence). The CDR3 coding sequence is TGTGCAACCGGGGAGCTGTTTTTT. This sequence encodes CATGELFF.